These T cell receptor beta chains were read from a single sample in a study of T-cell reconstitution after alpha-beta-depleted transplantation in children. TCRdb itself ran the PCR reads through MiXCR, one entry per CDR3 protein. The sample consists of approximately 300,000 distinct CDR3 sequences, around a tenth of them appearing once. Source: PBMCs, taken before TCRalphabeta/CD19-depleted stem cell transplant. All receptors come from a boy in the first two years of life with acute myeloid leukemia, due to receive a stem cell transplant. Each CDR3 is given with its conserved first and last residue. D genes are given only for firm matches. For some rows the clone size is stated as once, few or many, or as a class when expanded; others skip it.

V gene	J gene	clone size	D gene	CDR3 DNA	CDR3 protein
TRBV7-2	TRBJ2-7	many	TRBD2	TGTGCCAGCAGCTTATCAAGCGGGAGGGTTCGGGAGCAGTACTTC	CASSLSSGRVREQYF
TRBV7-9	TRBJ1-5	many	NA	TGTGCCAGCAGCTTGGAGGGATACGGTCAGCCCCAGCATTTT	CASSLEGYGQPQHF
TRBV19	TRBJ1-5	few	TRBD1	TGTGCCAGTAGTATAATAGGGGGCGATCAGCCCCAGCATTTT	CASSIIGGDQPQHF
TRBV29-1	TRBJ2-7	many	TRBD2	TGCAGCGTTGTGCGGGAGGACTACGAGCAGTACTTC	CSVVREDYEQYF
TRBV19	TRBJ2-3	many	NA	TGTGCCAGTAGTACCCCGCGGACAGCTAGCACAGATACGCAGTATTTT	CASSTPRTASTDTQYF
TRBV20-1	TRBJ2-5	many	NA	TGCAGTGCAGAAGCGCAGAAAGAGACCCAGTACTTC	CSAEAQKETQYF
TRBV11-3	TRBJ2-3	NA	TRBD2	TGTGCCAGCAGCTTGAGGCGGGGGGCCACAGATACGCAGTATTTT	CASSLRRGATDTQYF
TRBV7-2	TRBJ2-5	many	NA	TGTGCCAGCAGCCCCGAAATTTTCGAAGAGACCCAGTACTTC	CASSPEIFEETQYF
TRBV11-2	TRBJ1-1	NA	NA	TGTGCCAGCAGCTTACAGGCGGGGGACACTGCAGCTTTCTTT	CASSLQAGDTAAFF
TRBV4-3	TRBJ2-2	NA	TRBD2	TGCGCCAGCAGCCAAGATTCCTTACTAGCGGGAGTGGGGAACACCGGGGAGCTGTTTTTT	CASSQDSLLAGVGNTGELFF
TRBV7-3	TRBJ1-1	many	TRBD1	TGTGCCAGCAGCTTAATAAAGGGGGCGAACACTGAAGCTTTCTTT	CASSLIKGANTEAFF
TRBV9	TRBJ2-7	many	TRBD2	TGTGCCAGCAGCGTAGACCTAGCGGGAGGCGAGCAGTACTTC	CASSVDLAGGEQYF
TRBV29-1	TRBJ1-4	many	NA	TGCAGCGTTGGCGGGGTACGGGAAAAACTGTTTTTT	CSVGGVREKLFF
TRBV7-2	TRBJ2-2	NA	TRBD2	TGTGCCAGCAGCTTAAGACAAGCACTAGCGTCCGGGGAGCTGTTTTTT	CASSLRQALASGELFF
TRBV7-2	TRBJ2-3	many	NA	TGTGCCAGCAGCTTAGTTGGCCAGGGGCTCACAGATACGCAGTATTTT	CASSLVGQGLTDTQYF
TRBV20-1	TRBJ2-7	many	NA	TGCAGTGCTAGAGACAGAGGGGCAGACGCCTGGCCTAACCACTACGAGCAGTACTTC	CSARDRGADAWPNHYEQYF
TRBV7-6	TRBJ1-2	NA	TRBD1	TGTGCCAGCAGCCTCGGGGCCGACAGGGGTGACTATGGCTACACCTTC	CASSLGADRGDYGYTF
TRBV6-2/TRBV6-3	TRBJ2-3	NA	TRBD1	TGTGCCAGCAGTTACGGGACCCCGGGACAGAGCACAGATACGCAGTATTTT	CASSYGTPGQSTDTQYF
TRBV7-3	TRBJ2-2	many	NA	TGTGCCAGCAGCTTGTCCCCTCAGGGTGAGAACACCGGGGAGCTGTTTTTT	CASSLSPQGENTGELFF
TRBV24-1	TRBJ2-1	NA	NA	TGTGCCACCAGTGATCCAACAGGGTACAATGAGCAGTTCTTC	CATSDPTGYNEQFF
TRBV14	TRBJ2-7	many	NA	TGTGCCAGCAGCCATGGGGAGGAATACTCCTACGAGCAGTACTTC	CASSHGEEYSYEQYF
TRBV9	TRBJ2-1	few	NA	TGTGCCAGCAGCGTAGCCGGCGGAAATGAGCAGTTCTTC	CASSVAGGNEQFF
TRBV10-3	TRBJ2-3	NA	NA	TGTGCCATCAGTGAGTCGACCCTCACAGATACGCAGTATTTT	CAISESTLTDTQYF
TRBV20-1	TRBJ2-3	few	NA	TGCAGTGCTTCATCGACTATCCCGGTCACAGATACGCAGTATTTT	CSASSTIPVTDTQYF
TRBV28	TRBJ2-6	many	NA	TGTGCCAGCAGTTTATGGACCAGGGGAGGGTCTGGGGCCAACGTCCTGACTTTC	CASSLWTRGGSGANVLTF
TRBV4-3	TRBJ2-7	many	TRBD2	TGCGCCAGCAGCCAAGATGAGCGGGAGAGCTCCTACGAGCAGTACTTC	CASSQDERESSYEQYF